These 27 T cell receptor beta chains were sequenced from one sample in a study of blood T cell repertoires in COVID-19. The method was immunoSEQ multiplex PCR; TCRdb's version includes in-frame clones alone and lacks a portion of them. The sample lists some 400,000 clones; 85% to 90% were seen once. The sequenced sample was PBMCs or T cells enriched from blood (not recorded which). These receptor sequences come from a woman aged 30 to 39 who had recovered from COVID-19.

This chain joins TRBV7-9 and TRBJ2-4; 8 nucleotides agree with TRBD1. After removal of 1 base from V and 4 bases from J, the junction contained 6 bases not matched to a gene. The CDR3 contains 16 residues. From germline, CDR1 is SEHNR and CDR2 FQNEAQ (reference sequence). The CDR3 protein is CASSLGRTGLKNIQYF. The CDR3 coding sequence is TGTGCCAGCAGCTTAGGTCGGACAGGGTTGAAAAACATTCAGTACTTC. The variable domain in full, completed from reference TRBV7-9 and TRBJ2-4, reads DTGVSQNPRHKITKRGQNVTFRCDPISEHNRLYWYRQTLGQGPEFLTYFQNEAQLEKSRLLSDRFSAERPKGSFSTLEIQRTEQGDSAMYLCASSLGRTGLKNIQYFGAGTRLSVL.

The chain carries TRBV24-1 and TRBJ2-2, with D possibly TRBD1 on 5 matching bases. Germline V CDR1 and CDR2: KGHDR, SFDVKD. This CDR3 has 13 residues. V lost 4 bases and J 4 bases, leaving 6 bases between the germline ends. The CDR3, as DNA: TGTGCCACCAGTGAGACAGCCACCGGGGAGCTGTTTTTT. Its protein is CATSETATGELFF.

V usage is TRBV15 and J usage is TRBJ2-3; weak D call: TRBD2 (6 bases). The V end lost 1 base, the J end lost 4 bases, and 21 bases lay between the germline ends. CDR1 and CDR2 from the germline V gene are LNHNV and YYDKDF (reference sequence). The CDR3 length is 18 residues. The CDR3 DNA follows: TGTGCCACCAGCAGAGTTTCTGGCGGCGGGATCGGGCCAGATACGCAGTATTTT. Translating gives CATSRVSGGGIGPDTQYF.

The genes are TRBV2 and TRBJ2-7, with 7 positions matching TRBD1. There are 16 residues in the CDR3. Germline V gene data show CDR1 as SNHLY and CDR2 as FYNNEI. V gave up 2 bases and J gave up 3 bases; unmatched junction bases: 10. CDR3 in amino acids: CASSELTGHRGYEQYF. DNA for the CDR3: TGTGCCAGCAGTGAACTGACAGGGCATCGGGGCTACGAGCAGTACTTC.

The chain recombines TRBV7-9 with TRBJ1-6; 9 bases are shared with TRBD1. Losses at the gene ends were 5 bases for V and 8 bases for J; bases not matched to a gene: 4. The CDR3 covers 14 residues. Germline lookup yields CDR1 SEHNR and CDR2 FQNEAQ (reference sequence). CDR3: CASSPDRGYSPLHF. As DNA, the CDR3 is TGTGCCAGCAGCCCGGACAGGGGTTATTCACCCCTCCACTTT. Using reference TRBV7-9 and TRBJ1-6 for the parts outside the CDR3, the full variable domain is DTGVSQNPRHKITKRGQNVTFRCDPISEHNRLYWYRQTLGQGPEFLTYFQNEAQLEKSRLLSDRFSAERPKGSFSTLEIQRTEQGDSAMYLCASSPDRGYSPLHFGNGTRLTVT.

The chain employs TRBV19 and TRBJ2-3; 10 bases match TRBD2. Germline V gene lookup returns CDR1 LNHDA and CDR2 SQIVND (reference sequence). The CDR3 spans 13 residues. Trimming took 9 bases from V and 10 from J; bases not matched to a gene: 10. CDR3 protein: CASKFSGGAPQYF. The DNA for the CDR3 is TGTGCCAGCAAATTCAGCGGGGGGGCCCCGCAGTATTTT.

The genes are TRBV19 and TRBJ2-7; the D gene is possibly TRBD1 (5 bases). CDR1 and CDR2 (germline): LNHDA, SQIVND (reference sequence). The CDR3 is made up of 11 amino acids. V lost 6 bases and J 5 bases, leaving 8 bases between the germline ends. CDR3 coding DNA: TGTGCCAGTAGAACCAGGGACGAGCAGTACTTC. Translating gives CASRTRDEQYF.

The J gene is TRBJ2-1, the V gene TRBV20-1; 12 positions agree with TRBD2. Looked up from germline, CDR1 is DFQATT and CDR2 is SNEGSKA (reference sequence). Trimming removed 3 bases from V and 7 bases from J; junction bases left unmatched: 10. This CDR3 contains 16 residues. The CDR3, as DNA: TGCAGTGCTAGTATTCTAGCGGGAGGGCCCCGGAATGAGCAGTTCTTC. Translating gives CSASILAGGPRNEQFF.

The gene calls are TRBV28 and TRBJ2-4; D ambiguous. Germline loops: CDR1 MDHEN, CDR2 SYDVKM. Deletions cut 5 bases from V and 0 bases from J, with 17 bases between. The CDR3 extends over 17 amino acids. CDR3 loop: CASSPLPGILAKNIQYF. The CDR3 DNA is TGTGCCAGCAGTCCACTCCCAGGCATACTAGCCAAAAACATTCAGTACTTC.

V usage is TRBV3-1 (or the pseudogene TRBV3-2) and J usage is TRBJ1-1; D perhaps matches TRBD1 (6 bases). The germline V and J ends were trimmed by 2 bases and 11 bases, with 18 bases remaining between them. In germline, CDR1 is LGHDT, CDR2 YNNKEL (reference sequence). The CDR3 contains 14 residues. CDR3 residues: CASSQKDRWNGAFF. The DNA for the CDR3 is TGTGCCAGCAGCCAAAAAGACAGGTGGAATGGGGCTTTCTTT.

The V gene is TRBV6-5, the J gene TRBJ2-3, with D uncertain. CDR1 MNHEY and CDR2 SVGAGI come from the germline V gene. V was shortened by 2 bases and J by 2 bases, with 8 bases between the two germline ends. This CDR3 has 14 amino acids. As DNA, the CDR3 is TGTGCCAGCAGTTACGGAGCAGTCACAGATACGCAGTATTTT. This sequence encodes CASSYGAVTDTQYF.

The chain employs TRBV4-2 and TRBJ1-5, with D uncertain. Trimming stripped 0 bases from V and 4 bases from J, with 16 bases between. Germline CDR1 LGHNA, CDR2 YNFKEQ. The CDR3 sequence is 17 residues long. The CDR3 DNA reads TGTGCCAGCAGCCAAGATTTGGCAGGTGAGGGTAATCAGCCCCAGCATTTT. Translation: CASSQDLAGEGNQPQHF.

The chain recombines TRBV6-5 with TRBJ2-1; D is perhaps TRBD2 (6 bases). The CDR3 runs to 15 residues. The germline V gene has CDR1 MNHEY and CDR2 SVGAGI. Between the trimmed V and J ends, which lost 10 bases and 7 bases, there was a span of 23 bases. DNA for the CDR3: TGTGCCAACATCACCCGGGACTCCCTCCCGAATGAGCAGTTCTTC. Translation: CANITRDSLPNEQFF.

This sequence joins TRBV6-2 or TRBV6-3 and TRBJ2-6; TRBD2 is a possible D gene (5 bases). Germline CDR1 MNHEY, CDR2 SVGEGT. With 1 base removed from V and 0 bases from J, the gap between germline ends came to 7 bases. This CDR3 region has 16 residues. The CDR3 loop is CASSYFRDSGANVLTF. The CDR3 nucleotides are TGTGCCAGCAGTTACTTCCGGGACTCTGGGGCCAACGTCCTGACTTTC.

The rearrangement joins TRBV5-1 to TRBJ1-2; D is perhaps TRBD1 (5 bases). V was pared by 4 bases and J by 5 bases, with 15 bases between. This CDR3 is 14 amino acids long. Germline-derived CDR1 and CDR2 are SGHRS and YFSETQ. This CDR3 reads CASSPGRGAYGYTF. The DNA of the CDR3 is TGCGCCAGCAGCCCGGGGAGGGGCGCATATGGCTACACCTTC.

The chain is built from TRBV18 and TRBJ1-5, with a tentative D call TRBD1 (6 bases). V lost 0 bases, J lost 4 bases, and 10 bases lay in between. The V gene's germline CDR1 is KGHSH and CDR2 LQKENI. The length of the CDR3 is 15 residues. CDR3 region: CASSPPGTPNQPQHF. CDR3 sequence (DNA): TGTGCCAGCTCACCACCCGGGACACCAAATCAGCCCCAGCATTTT.

The chain carries TRBV5-1 and TRBJ1-1, with TRBD1 matching over 9 bases. Unmatched junction bases numbered 4, after V lost 4 bases and J lost 0 bases. CDR3 size: 15 residues. CDR1 and CDR2 (germline): SGHRS, YFSETQ. The chain's CDR3 is CASSPDRGMNTEAFF. The CDR3 DNA reads as TGCGCCAGCAGCCCGGACAGGGGTATGAACACTGAAGCTTTCTTT. The full variable domain, rest sourced from reference TRBV5-1 and TRBJ1-1, is KAGVTQTPRYLIKTRGQQVTLSCSPISGHRSVSWYQQTPGQGLQFLFEYFSETQRNKGNFPGRFSGRQFSNSRSEMNVSTLELGDSALYLCASSPDRGMNTEAFFGQGTRLTVV.

This sequence joins TRBV7-8 and TRBJ1-5, with 9 bases identical to TRBD1. This CDR3 region has 14 residues. The germline gives CDR1 SGHVS, CDR2 FQNEAQ. V lost 5 bases to trimming and J lost 5 bases; unmatched junction nucleotides: 4. CDR3 amino acids: CASSHGTGYQPQHF. CDR3 nucleotide sequence: TGTGCCAGCAGCCACGGGACAGGGTATCAGCCCCAGCATTTT.

The chain is built from TRBV10-1 and TRBJ2-5; a possible D gene is TRBD1 (5 bases). CDR1 and CDR2 from the germline V gene are WNHNN and SYGVQD (reference sequence). Deletions cut 3 bases from V and 5 bases from J, with 13 bases between. The CDR3 sequence is 14 residues long. The DNA of the CDR3 is TGCGCCAGCAGTGAAGGGGATAGTCGGGAGACCCAGTACTTC. Protein sequence: CASSEGDSRETQYF.

The chain employs TRBV5-8 and TRBJ1-3; D is ambiguous. The CDR3 runs to 15 residues. Germline V lookup: CDR1 SGHTS, CDR2 YDEGEE. V lost 4 bases, J lost 0 bases, and 11 bases lay in between. CDR3 in amino acids: CASSPRLHSGNTIYF. The CDR3 region has the DNA TGTGCCAGCAGCCCTAGGCTTCACTCTGGAAACACCATATATTTT.

The V gene is TRBV2, the J gene TRBJ2-3; 10 nucleotides line up with TRBD2. The J segment lost 4 bases and the V segment lost 6 bases, leaving 10 bases of the junction unmatched. In germline, CDR1 is SNHLY, CDR2 FYNNEI. This CDR3 is built from 16 residues. The CDR3: CASSPTGTSVPDTQYF. The DNA for the CDR3 is TGTGCCAGCAGCCCGACTGGGACTAGCGTTCCAGATACGCAGTATTTT.

This clone was found once. The chain couples TRBV6-4 to TRBJ1-6, with 10 bases lining up with TRBD1. V lost 5 bases, J lost 4 bases, and 5 bases stayed unmatched. Germline V gene lookup returns CDR1 MRHNA and CDR2 SNTAGT. CDR3 length: 16 amino acids. The CDR3 sequence: CASSMTGGSYNSPLHF. CDR3 in DNA: TGTGCCAGCAGTATGACAGGGGGCTCGTATAATTCACCCCTCCACTTT.

The chain couples TRBV12-5 to TRBJ1-1, with TRBD1 matching over 9 bases. The germline V gene has CDR1 LGHNT and CDR2 FRNRAP. V was clipped by 2 bases and J by 11 bases; unmatched bases: 6. The CDR3 sequence is 13 residues long. The CDR3 coding sequence is TGTGCTAGTGGTTTGAGACAGGGGGTTCGGGCTTTCTTT. It translates to CASGLRQGVRAFF.

The rearrangement joins TRBV30 to TRBJ2-5; 13 bases map to TRBD2. The V gene's germline CDR1 is GTSNPN and CDR2 SVGIG (reference sequence). V shed 3 bases, J shed 4 bases, and the junction held 5 bases outside the gene matches. The CDR3 is 15 amino acids. CDR3 sequence: CAWSLTSGRLETQYF. The CDR3 DNA follows: TGTGCCTGGAGCCTGACTAGCGGGAGGTTAGAGACCCAGTACTTC.

The J gene is TRBJ1-5, the V gene TRBV12-3 or TRBV12-4; no clear D. V was clipped by 6 bases and J by 5 bases, with 11 bases between them. This CDR3 comprises 13 residues. The CDR3 DNA reads TGTGCCAGCAGCCCCTTCTCTCATCAGCCCCAGCATTTT. Amino acid sequence: CASSPFSHQPQHF.

This clone was counted a single time. The gene calls are TRBV25-1 and TRBJ2-3, with D possibly being TRBD2 (7 bases). Germline CDR1 is MGHDK and CDR2 is SYGVNS. Between the trimmed V and J ends, which lost 1 base and 6 bases, there was a span of 17 bases. CDR3 length equals 16 residues. The DNA of the CDR3 is TGTGCCAGCAGTGAATGGATCGGGGGGCCCGGGGATACGCAGTATTTT. This encodes CASSEWIGGPGDTQYF. The variable domain in full, completed from reference TRBV25-1 and TRBJ2-3, reads EADIYQTPRYLVIGTGKKITLECSQTMGHDKMYWYQQDPGMELHLIHYSYGVNSTEKGDLSSESTVSRIRTEHFPLTLESARPSHTSQYLCASSEWIGGPGDTQYFGPGTRLTVL.

V and J are TRBV5-4 and TRBJ2-1, with TRBD2 matching over 9 bases. The CDR3 contains 18 residues. CDR1 and CDR2 from the germline V gene are SGHNT and YYREEE (reference sequence). The V segment lost 0 bases and the J segment 8 bases; nucleotides outside the gene matches: 15. Here the CDR3 DNA reads TGTGCCAGCAGCTTGGGACAGGCGAATAGCGGGAGCCATGATGAGCAGTTCTTC. It yields the protein CASSLGQANSGSHDEQFF.